This note documents a single TCR beta chain sequence. Its target is unknown. Libraries were prepared by immunoSEQ multiplex PCR; TCRdb keeps only in-frame clonotypes and omits some of them. The table lists fewer than 30,000 clones, around nine tenths of them singletons. This record comes from a study of OX40 agonist ivuxolimab in advanced cancers. Background on the study: People who had prior anti-PD-1, anti-PD-L1 or anti-CTLA-4 therapy could take part, and about 40% had some.

CDR1 is MNHEY, CDR2 SVGAGI, per germline. The V and J ends lost 6 bases and 7 bases respectively, with 16 bases between them. CDR3 length: 13 residues. Regarding the study as a whole: At 0.1 to 3.0 mg/kg, CD4+ and CD8+ blood T cells expanded clonally by week 6. Averaging showed that CD8+ T cells had more expanded clones than CD4+ did.

This sequence originates from an adult with an advanced solid tumor such as melanoma, head and neck, liver or kidney cancer. The rearrangement links TRBV6-5 to TRBJ2-7; D not resolved. The sample consisted of CD4+ or CD8+ T cells sorted from blood, taken in a trial of the OX40 agonist ivuxolimab. CDR3 sequence: CASRQVFSGEQYF. DNA for the CDR3: TGTGCCAGCAGGCAGGTTTTTTCTGGTGAGCAGTACTTC.